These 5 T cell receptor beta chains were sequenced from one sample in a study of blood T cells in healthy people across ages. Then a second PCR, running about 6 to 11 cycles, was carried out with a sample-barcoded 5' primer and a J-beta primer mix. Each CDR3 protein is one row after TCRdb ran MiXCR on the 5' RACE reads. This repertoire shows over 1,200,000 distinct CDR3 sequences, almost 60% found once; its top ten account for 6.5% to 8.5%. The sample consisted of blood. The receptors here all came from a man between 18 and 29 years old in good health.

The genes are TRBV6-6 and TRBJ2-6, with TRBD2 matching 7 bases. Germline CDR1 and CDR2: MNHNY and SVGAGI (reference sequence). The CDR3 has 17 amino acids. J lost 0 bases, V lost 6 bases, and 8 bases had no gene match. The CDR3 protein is CASRSLAALSGANVLTF. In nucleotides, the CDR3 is TGTGCCAGCAGGAGTCTAGCGGCGCTCTCTGGGGCCAACGTCCTGACTTTC.

The chain's CDR3 is CSARDWQTGGYYNEQFF. In DNA, the CDR3 is TGCAGTGCTAGAGATTGGCAGACGGGGGGCTATTACAATGAGCAGTTCTTC. This chain uses TRBV20-1 with TRBJ2-1; TRBD2 might be the D (7 bases). This CDR3 region has 17 residues. V lost 0 bases and J lost 4, with 19 bases in between. CDR1 is DFQATT, CDR2 SNEGSKA, per germline (reference sequence).

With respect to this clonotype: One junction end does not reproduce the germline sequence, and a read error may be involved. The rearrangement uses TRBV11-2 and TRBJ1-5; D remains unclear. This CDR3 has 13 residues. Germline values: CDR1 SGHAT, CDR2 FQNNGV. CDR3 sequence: CASSVERNQPQHF. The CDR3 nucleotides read TGTGCCAGCAGCGTAGAGCGCAATCAGCCCCAGCATTTT.

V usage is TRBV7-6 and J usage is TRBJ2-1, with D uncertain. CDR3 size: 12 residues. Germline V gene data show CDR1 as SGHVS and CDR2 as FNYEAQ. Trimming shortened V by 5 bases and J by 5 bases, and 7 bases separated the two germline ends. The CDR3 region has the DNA TGTGCCAGCAGCCAGCCCAACAATGAGCAGTTCTTC. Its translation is CASSQPNNEQFF.

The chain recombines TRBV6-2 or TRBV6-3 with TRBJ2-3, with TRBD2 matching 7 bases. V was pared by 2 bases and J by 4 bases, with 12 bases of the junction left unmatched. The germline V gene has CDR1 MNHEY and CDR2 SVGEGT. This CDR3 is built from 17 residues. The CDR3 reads CASSYNRRTRDPDTQYF. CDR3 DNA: TGTGCCAGCAGTTACAATCGTCGGACTAGGGATCCAGATACGCAGTATTTT.